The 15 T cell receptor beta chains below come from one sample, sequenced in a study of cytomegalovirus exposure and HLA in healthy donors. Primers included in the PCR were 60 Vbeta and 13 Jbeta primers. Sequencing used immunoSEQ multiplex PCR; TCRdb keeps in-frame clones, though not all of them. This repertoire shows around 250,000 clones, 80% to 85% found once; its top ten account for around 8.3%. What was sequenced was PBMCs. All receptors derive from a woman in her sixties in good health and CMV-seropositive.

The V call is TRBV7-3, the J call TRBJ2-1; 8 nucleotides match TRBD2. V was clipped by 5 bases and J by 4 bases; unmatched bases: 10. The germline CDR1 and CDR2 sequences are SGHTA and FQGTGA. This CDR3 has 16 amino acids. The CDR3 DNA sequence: TGTGCCAGCAGCCCTCAGGTGACTAGCGTGTACAATGAGCAGTTCTTC. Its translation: CASSPQVTSVYNEQFF. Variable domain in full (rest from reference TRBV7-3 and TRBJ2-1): GAGVSQTPSNKVTEKGKYVELRCDPISGHTALYWYRQSLGQGPEFLIYFQGTGAADDSGLPNDRFFAVRPEGSVSTLKIQRTERGDSAVYLCASSPQVTSVYNEQFFGPGTRLTVL.

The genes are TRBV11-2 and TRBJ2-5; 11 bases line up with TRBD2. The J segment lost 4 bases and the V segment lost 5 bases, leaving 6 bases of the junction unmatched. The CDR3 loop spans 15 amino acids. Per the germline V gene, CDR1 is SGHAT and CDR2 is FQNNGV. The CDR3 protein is CASSDTSGSPETQYF. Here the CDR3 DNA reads TGTGCCAGCAGCGACACTAGCGGGAGTCCAGAGACCCAGTACTTC. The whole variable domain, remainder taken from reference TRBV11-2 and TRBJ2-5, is EAGVAQSPRYKIIEKRQSVAFWCNPISGHATLYWYQQILGQGPKLLIQFQNNGVVDDSQLPKDRFSAERLKGVDSTLKIQPAKLEDSAVYLCASSDTSGSPETQYFGPGTRLLVL.

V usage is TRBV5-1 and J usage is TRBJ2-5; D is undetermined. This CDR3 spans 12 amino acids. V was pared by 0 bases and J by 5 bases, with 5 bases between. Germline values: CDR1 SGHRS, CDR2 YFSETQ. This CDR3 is CASSLAIETQYF. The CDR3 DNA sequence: TGCGCCAGCAGCTTGGCCATCGAGACCCAGTACTTC.

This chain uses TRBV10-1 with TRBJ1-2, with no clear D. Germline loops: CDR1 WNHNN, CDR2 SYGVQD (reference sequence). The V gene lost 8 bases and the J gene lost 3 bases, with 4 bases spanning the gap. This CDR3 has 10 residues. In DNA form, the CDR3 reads TGCGCCAGCGAGTACTATGGCTACACCTTC. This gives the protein CASEYYGYTF.

In DNA, the CDR3 is TGTGCCAGCAAAGCCGGGGGGGTTGAGAATTCACCCCTCCACTTT. This encodes CASKAGGVENSPLHF. The V gene is TRBV6-4, the J gene TRBJ1-6, with D possibly being TRBD1 (5 bases). V was clipped by 7 bases and J by 7 bases, with 17 bases between them. The CDR3 length is 15 residues. Germline CDR1 reads MRHNA; CDR2 reads SNTAGT.

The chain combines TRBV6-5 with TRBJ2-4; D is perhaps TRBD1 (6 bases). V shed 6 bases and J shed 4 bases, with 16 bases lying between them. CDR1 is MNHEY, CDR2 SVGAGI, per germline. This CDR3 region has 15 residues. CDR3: CASSPLTGLKNIQYF. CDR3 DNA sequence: TGTGCCAGCAGCCCCCTCACAGGGTTGAAAAACATTCAGTACTTC.

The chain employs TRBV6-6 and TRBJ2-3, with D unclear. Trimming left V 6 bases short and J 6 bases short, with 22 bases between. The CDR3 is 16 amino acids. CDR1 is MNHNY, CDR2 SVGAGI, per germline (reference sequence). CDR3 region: CASRRGQKNLVDTQYF. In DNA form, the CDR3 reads TGTGCCAGCAGACGCGGCCAGAAAAATCTCGTTGATACGCAGTATTTT.

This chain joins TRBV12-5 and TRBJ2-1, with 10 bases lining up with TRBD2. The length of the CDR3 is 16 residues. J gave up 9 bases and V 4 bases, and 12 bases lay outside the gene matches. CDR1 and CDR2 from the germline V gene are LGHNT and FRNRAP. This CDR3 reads CASGSVAGGKGVEQFF. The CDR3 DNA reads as TGTGCTAGTGGTTCGGTAGCGGGAGGAAAAGGGGTTGAGCAGTTCTTC.

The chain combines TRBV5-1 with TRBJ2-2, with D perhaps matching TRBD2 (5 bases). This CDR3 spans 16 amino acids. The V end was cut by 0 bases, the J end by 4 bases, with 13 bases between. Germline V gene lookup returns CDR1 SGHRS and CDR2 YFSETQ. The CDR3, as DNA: TGCGCCAGCAGCTTGGGGGTAGCCCGGGGCACCGGGGAGCTGTTTTTT. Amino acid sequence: CASSLGVARGTGELFF.

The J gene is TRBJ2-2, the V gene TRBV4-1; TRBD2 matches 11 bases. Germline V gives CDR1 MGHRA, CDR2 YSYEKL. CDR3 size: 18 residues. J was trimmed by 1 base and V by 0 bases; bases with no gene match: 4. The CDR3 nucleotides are TGCGCCAGCAGCCAAGAGAGACTAGCGGGGCGGAACACCGGGGAGCTGTTTTTT. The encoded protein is CASSQERLAGRNTGELFF.

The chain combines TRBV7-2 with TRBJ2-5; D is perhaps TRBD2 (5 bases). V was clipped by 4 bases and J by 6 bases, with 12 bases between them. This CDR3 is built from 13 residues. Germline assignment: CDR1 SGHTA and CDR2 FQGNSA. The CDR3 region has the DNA TGTGCCAGCAGCTACCTAGCCCTCCAGACCCAGTACTTC. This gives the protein CASSYLALQTQYF.

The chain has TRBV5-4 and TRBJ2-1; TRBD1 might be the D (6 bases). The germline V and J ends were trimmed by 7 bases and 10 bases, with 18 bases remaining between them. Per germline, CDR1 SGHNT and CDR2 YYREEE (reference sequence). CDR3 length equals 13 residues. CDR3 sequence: CASARGGAGEQFF. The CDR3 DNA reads TGTGCCAGCGCAAGAGGGGGAGCTGGAGAGCAGTTCTTC.

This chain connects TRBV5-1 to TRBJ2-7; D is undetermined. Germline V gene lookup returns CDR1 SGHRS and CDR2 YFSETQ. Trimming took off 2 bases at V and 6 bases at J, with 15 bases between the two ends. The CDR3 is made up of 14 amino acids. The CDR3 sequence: CASSFLTPPREQYF. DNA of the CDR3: TGCGCCAGCAGCTTTCTAACCCCTCCTCGCGAGCAGTACTTC.

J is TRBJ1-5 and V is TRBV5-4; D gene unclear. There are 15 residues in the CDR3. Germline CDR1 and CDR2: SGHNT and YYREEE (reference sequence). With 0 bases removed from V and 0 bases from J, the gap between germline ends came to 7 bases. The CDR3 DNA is TGTGCCAGCAGCTTGGACATCAATAGCAATCAGCCCCAGCATTTT. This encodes CASSLDINSNQPQHF. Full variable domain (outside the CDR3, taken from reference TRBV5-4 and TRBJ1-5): ETGVTQSPTHLIKTRGQQVTLRCSSQSGHNTVSWYQQALGQGPQFIFQYYREEENGRGNFPPRFSGLQFPNYSSELNVNALELDDSALYLCASSLDINSNQPQHFGDGTRLSIL.

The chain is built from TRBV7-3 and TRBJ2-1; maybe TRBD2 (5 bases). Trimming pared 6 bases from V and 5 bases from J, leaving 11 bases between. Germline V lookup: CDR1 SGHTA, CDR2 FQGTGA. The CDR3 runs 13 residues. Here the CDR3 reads CASRLTSNNEQFF. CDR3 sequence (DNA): TGTGCCAGCAGACTCACTAGTAACAATGAGCAGTTCTTC.